Listed below are T cell receptor beta chains from one sample, sequenced in a study of blood T cell repertoires in COVID-19. Sequencing used immunoSEQ multiplex PCR; TCRdb keeps in-frame clones, though not all of them. This table has tens of thousands of clones, approximately 87% appearing once. Sequencing was performed on peripheral blood. The receptors stem from a woman aged 70-85 years with acute or convalescent COVID-19. Each CDR3 is given with its conserved first and last residue. A D gene is named only where the DNA matches it firmly. Clone size is given for some rows only: seen once, a few or many times, or a class if the clone is expanded.

j_gene,d_gene,v_gene,abundance,CDR3nt,CDR3aa
TRBJ2-3,.,TRBV29-1,.,TGCAGCGTTGTACAGGGTACAGATACGCAGTATTTT,CSVVQGTDTQYF
TRBJ1-1,TRBD1,TRBV6-5,.,TGTGCCAGCAGTTACACGGCAGGGGGTACTGAAGCTTTCTTT,CASSYTAGGTEAFF
TRBJ2-1,TRBD1,TRBV28,.,TGTGCCAGCAGTTTGAGGGGGCCCCCCGGGGATGAGCAGTTCTTC,CASSLRGPPGDEQFF
TRBJ2-3,.,TRBV21-1,.,TGTGCCAGCAGCAAAGGGGTGGTTGGGGCTAGCACAGATACGCAGTATTTT,CASSKGVVGASTDTQYF
TRBJ1-1,.,TRBV3-1/TRBV3-2,.,TGTGCCAGCAGCCGACGCCGGCAGGACACTGAAGCTTTCTTT,CASSRRRQDTEAFF
TRBJ1-2,.,TRBV27,once,TGTGCCAGCAGTCCCACGGACAGAGGGTATGGCTACACCTTC,CASSPTDRGYGYTF
TRBJ2-2,.,TRBV27,.,TGTGCCAGCAGTTCCGGTACCGGGGAGCTGTTTTTT,CASSSGTGELFF
TRBJ1-1,TRBD1,TRBV11-3,.,TGTGCCAGCAGCCAAGACAGGGTGGCTGAAGCTTTCTTT,CASSQDRVAEAFF
TRBJ1-5,TRBD1,TRBV6-1,.,TGTGCCAGCAGTGACCCTTGGGACAGCTACCGCGGCAATCAGCCCCAGCATTTT,CASSDPWDSYRGNQPQHF
TRBJ2-3,TRBD2,TRBV6-5,.,TGTGCCAGCAGTTCGAGCGGGAGGGCCCCCACAGATACGCAGTATTTT,CASSSSGRAPTDTQYF
TRBJ1-2,TRBD1,TRBV5-4,.,TGTGCCAGCAGCCACGACAGGGAAGGTGGCTACACCTTC,CASSHDREGGYTF
TRBJ2-3,TRBD1,TRBV27,.,TGTGCCAGCAGGGGGGACCCGGGACAGAGCACAGATACGCAGTATTTT,CASRGDPGQSTDTQYF
TRBJ2-4,.,TRBV4-2,.,TGTGCCAGCAGCCAGGATAGGGACTTAAACATTCAGTACTTC,CASSQDRDLNIQYF
TRBJ2-5,TRBD2,TRBV10-2,.,TGCGCCAGCAGTGGGACTAGCGGCAACCGACTCCAAGAGACCCAGTACTTC,CASSGTSGNRLQETQYF
TRBJ2-5,.,TRBV5-1,.,TGCGCCAGCAGCTTGACCCCGGAGTTGCGCTACGGGACCCAGTACTTC,CASSLTPELRYGTQYF
TRBJ2-1,.,TRBV21-1,.,TGTGCCAGCAGCAAAGATGATGGGCCATTGGTTGAGGGAAATGAGCAGTTCTTC,CASSKDDGPLVEGNEQFF
TRBJ2-5,TRBD2,TRBV5-1,.,TGCGCCAGCAGCTTCTCCGGGACTAGCGGGGGAGAGTACTTC,CASSFSGTSGGEYF
TRBJ2-1,TRBD2,TRBV5-4,.,TGTGCCAGCAGCACCAATAGCGGGAGCTCCTACAATGAGCAGTTCTTC,CASSTNSGSSYNEQFF
TRBJ2-5,.,TRBV18,.,TGTGCCAGCTCACCCTCCCTTCAAGAGACCCAGTACTTC,CASSPSLQETQYF
TRBJ1-1,TRBD1,TRBV9,.,TGTGCCAGCAGCGCCACGGGACAGGGGTTCACTGAAGCTTTCTTT,CASSATGQGFTEAFF
TRBJ2-5,.,TRBV9,.,TGTGCCAGCAGCCTGGCGGGCGGGGGCGTGGAGACCCAGTACTTC,CASSLAGGGVETQYF
TRBJ2-1,.,TRBV6-6,.,TGTGCCAGCAGTTACTCACTAGGGAAGGGGTTCTTC,CASSYSLGKGFF
TRBJ1-6,.,TRBV28,.,TGTGCCAGCAGTTTAACAGGAAGCTTTAATTCACCCCTCCACTTT,CASSLTGSFNSPLHF
TRBJ2-3,TRBD1,TRBV3-1/TRBV3-2,.,TGTGCCAGCAGGCCAGGGGGCTCTAGCACAGATACGCAGTATTTT,CASRPGGSSTDTQYF
TRBJ2-2,.,TRBV6-5,.,TGTGCCAGCAGTTTCCTACAGGGGGGGGACGGGGAGCTGTTTTTT,CASSFLQGGDGELFF
TRBJ1-3,TRBD1,TRBV9,.,TGTGCCAGCAGCGTAGCGGCAGGGGGTCTGACTGGAAACACCATATATTTT,CASSVAAGGLTGNTIYF
TRBJ2-2,.,TRBV10-3,.,TGTGCCATCAGTGACCTCGAGGCCTTGAACACCGGGGAGCTGTTTTTT,CAISDLEALNTGELFF
TRBJ1-1,.,TRBV12-3/TRBV12-4,.,TGTGCCAGCAGTTTAATCATCACTGAAGCTTTCTTT,CASSLIITEAFF
TRBJ1-2,TRBD1,TRBV11-2,.,TGTGCCAGCAGCGGACGACAGGGTCGGGGCTACACCTTC,CASSGRQGRGYTF
TRBJ2-1,TRBD2,TRBV6-5,.,TGTGCCAGCAGTTTCCGGGCTAGCGGGACCTACAATGAGCAGTTCTTC,CASSFRASGTYNEQFF
TRBJ1-2,.,TRBV6-5,.,TGTGCCAGCAGTCCGAATCAGGATACCTTCTATGGCTACACCTTC,CASSPNQDTFYGYTF
TRBJ2-6,TRBD1,TRBV4-1,once,TGCGCCAGCAGCCGAGTCCCGGGACAGGAGACTGGGGCCAACGTCCTGACTTTC,CASSRVPGQETGANVLTF
TRBJ2-2,TRBD1,TRBV5-1,.,TGCGCCAGCAGCTTAGGGACAGGGACCCACACCGGGGAGCTGTTTTTT,CASSLGTGTHTGELFF
TRBJ2-1,.,TRBV7-2,.,TGTGCCAGCAGCCCCTCCAGGAATTCCAATGAGCAGTTCTTC,CASSPSRNSNEQFF
TRBJ2-5,.,TRBV3-1/TRBV3-2,.,TGTGCCAGCAGCCAAGCGTCGGTCCGGGAGACCCAGTACTTC,CASSQASVRETQYF
TRBJ2-2,.,TRBV3-1/TRBV3-2,.,TGTGCCAGCAGCCAGCAGCAAGGCAGCGCCGGGGAGCTGTTTTTT,CASSQQQGSAGELFF
TRBJ2-5,TRBD2,TRBV18,.,TGTGCCAGCTCACCATCCGCGGGACTAGCGGGAGGAAAAGAGACCCAGTACTTC,CASSPSAGLAGGKETQYF
TRBJ1-1,TRBD1,TRBV27,.,TGTGCCAGCAGTACCCCGGGACAGCACCCACTTGAAGCTTTCTTT,CASSTPGQHPLEAFF
TRBJ1-3,.,TRBV5-1,.,TGCGCCAGCAGCTTCGGAGGCCGGCCTGACTCTGGAAACACCATATATTTT,CASSFGGRPDSGNTIYF
TRBJ1-1,TRBD1,TRBV4-1,few,TGCGCCAGCAGCCAAACAGGGGCAGGAAACACTGAAGCTTTCTTT,CASSQTGAGNTEAFF
TRBJ1-2,.,TRBV7-2,.,TGTGCCAGCAGCTTAGCGAATTATGGGGCCTATGGCTACACCTTC,CASSLANYGAYGYTF
TRBJ1-6,TRBD1,TRBV6-6,.,TGTGCCAGCAGTTACTCCGGGACAGGAAATTCACCCCTCCACTTT,CASSYSGTGNSPLHF
TRBJ2-3,TRBD2,TRBV4-3,.,TGCGCCAGCAGCGCGCTAGCGGGAGCGGGAGATACGCAGTATTTT,CASSALAGAGDTQYF
TRBJ1-1,.,TRBV27,.,TGTGCCAGCAGTCCCCTCTCTTCCGGGAGGTACACTGAAGCTTTCTTT,CASSPLSSGRYTEAFF
TRBJ1-4,TRBD1,TRBV29-1,.,TGCAGCGTTGGGACAGGACTTACAACTAATGAAAAACTGTTTTTT,CSVGTGLTTNEKLFF
TRBJ2-1,.,TRBV28,.,TGTGCCAGCAGTTCCCGGGACATTCGATCTTACAATGAGCAGTTCTTC,CASSSRDIRSYNEQFF
TRBJ1-5,TRBD1,TRBV7-8,.,TGTGCCAGCAGCTTAAGAGTGCCCCTCAGCGGGACAGGGATACCTCAGCCCCAGCATTTT,CASSLRVPLSGTGIPQPQHF
TRBJ2-1,TRBD1,TRBV5-4,.,TGTGCCAGCAGCGGGGGGGGACAGGGGTTTAATGAGCAGTTCTTC,CASSGGGQGFNEQFF
TRBJ2-1,TRBD2,TRBV28,.,TGTGCCAGCAGTTTAATGACTAGCGGGAGCCAACCCAATGAGCAGTTCTTC,CASSLMTSGSQPNEQFF
TRBJ1-1,TRBD1,TRBV10-1,.,TGCGCCAGCAGTGAACGAGACAGGGCGCCGGTTAGGGACACTGAAGCTTTCTTT,CASSERDRAPVRDTEAFF
TRBJ1-3,.,TRBV6-5,.,TGTGCCTGTATACGGACAGAAGACTCTGGAAACACCATATATTTT,CACIRTEDSGNTIYF